The clone carrying this T cell receptor beta chain is labeled large. The antigen is unknown. Different DNA sequences within this sample yield the same CDR3. This sample is drawn from a study of T cells in tumors after PD-1 blockade. Whole-study context: No patient had prior checkpoint blockade, systemic immunosuppression, or radiotherapy within 4 weeks. Each patient got pembrolizumab 200 mg every 3 weeks or cemiplimab 350 mg every 2 weeks. On average, tumor samples gave tens of thousands of TCR templates and about 6,300 unique clonotypes.

Only in-frame clones appear in the TCRdb table, and some are missing; sequencing was by immunoSEQ multiplex PCR. The table has a few thousand clones, around 64% seen once. Whole-study results and caveats: Some novel exhausted tumor clones appeared in pre-treatment blood, suggesting peripheral recruitment.

The receptor was derived from a human donor with cutaneous squamous cell carcinoma. The sample was tumor tissue, taken before anti-PD-1 treatment.

The CDR3 bases are TGTGCCAGCAGTTTCACAGATACGCAGTATTTT. The encoded protein is CASSFTDTQYF. The rearrangement uses TRBV12-3 or TRBV12-4 and TRBJ2-3; no firm D call. Trimming removed 3 bases from V and 2 bases from J, with 0 bases in between. There are 11 residues in the CDR3.